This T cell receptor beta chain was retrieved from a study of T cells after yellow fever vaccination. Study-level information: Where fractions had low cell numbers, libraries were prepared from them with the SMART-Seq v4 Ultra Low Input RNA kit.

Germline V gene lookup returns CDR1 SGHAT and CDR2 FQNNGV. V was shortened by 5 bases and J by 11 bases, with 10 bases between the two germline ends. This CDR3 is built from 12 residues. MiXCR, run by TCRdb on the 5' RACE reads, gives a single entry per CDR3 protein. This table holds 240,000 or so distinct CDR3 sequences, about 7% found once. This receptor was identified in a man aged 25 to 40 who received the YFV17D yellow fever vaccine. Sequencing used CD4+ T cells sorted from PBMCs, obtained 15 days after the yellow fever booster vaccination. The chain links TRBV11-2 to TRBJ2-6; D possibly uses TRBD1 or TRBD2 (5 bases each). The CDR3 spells CASSQVGDVLTF. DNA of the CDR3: TGTGCCAGCAGCCAGGTGGGGGACGTCCTGACTTTC.